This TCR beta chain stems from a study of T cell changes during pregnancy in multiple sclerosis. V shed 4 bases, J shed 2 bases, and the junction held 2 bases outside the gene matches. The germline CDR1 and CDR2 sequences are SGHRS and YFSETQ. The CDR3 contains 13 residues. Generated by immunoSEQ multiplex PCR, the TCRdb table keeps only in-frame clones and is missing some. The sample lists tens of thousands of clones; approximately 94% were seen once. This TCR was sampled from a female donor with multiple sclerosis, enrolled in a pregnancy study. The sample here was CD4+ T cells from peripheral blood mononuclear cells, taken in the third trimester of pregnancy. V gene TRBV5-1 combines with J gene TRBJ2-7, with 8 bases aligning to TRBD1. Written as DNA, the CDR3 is TGCGCCAGCAGCAAGGGACAGGCCTACGAGCAGTACTTC. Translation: CASSKGQAYEQYF.